These 17 T cell receptor beta chains originate from one sample sequenced in a study of cytomegalovirus exposure and HLA in healthy donors. Produced via immunoSEQ multiplex PCR; TCRdb's table is partial and in-frame only. The sample yields about 98,000 clones, 87% seen once. Sequences were obtained from PBMCs. All receptors come from a young woman in good health and CMV-seronegative.

The chain joins TRBV7-2 to TRBJ1-1; D is undetermined. CDR1 is SGHTA and CDR2 is FQGNSA in the germline V gene. Trimming removed 4 bases at V and 7 bases at J, with 10 bases between. The CDR3 spans 12 residues. CDR3 amino acids: CASSSTSVEAFF. CDR3 in DNA: TGTGCCAGCAGCTCAACCTCGGTTGAAGCTTTCTTT.

The V call is TRBV28, the J call TRBJ2-7; 9 nucleotides match TRBD1. V lost 7 bases, J lost 9 bases, and 19 bases stayed unmatched. Germline CDR1 is MDHEN and CDR2 is SYDVKM. The CDR3 is 16 residues long. In DNA, the CDR3 is TGTGCCAGCACCTTGCGGGCGGGACAGGGACCGCTGGGGCAGTACTTC. It specifies CASTLRAGQGPLGQYF.

Here the CDR3 reads CASSEGTAGRDTQYF. Here the CDR3 DNA reads TGTGCCAGCAGTGAAGGGACCGCGGGGAGGGATACGCAGTATTTT. The chain employs TRBV6-4 and TRBJ2-3; weak D call: TRBD2 (6 bases). CDR3 length: 15 residues. Germline V gene data show CDR1 as MRHNA and CDR2 as SNTAGT. Trimming removed 3 bases from V and 6 bases from J, with 16 bases in between.

This clone has a handful of counts. The genes are TRBV19 and TRBJ2-1; 10 bases are a match to TRBD2. V lost 5 bases, J lost 3 bases, and 7 bases stayed unmatched. This CDR3 is built from 16 residues. Germline V gives CDR1 LNHDA, CDR2 SQIVND (reference sequence). For the CDR3, the DNA is TGTGCCAGTAGTCCCGTAGCGGGAGGAAACTACAATGAGCAGTTCTTC. It translates to CASSPVAGGNYNEQFF. Variable domain in full (rest from reference TRBV19 and TRBJ2-1): DGGITQSPKYLFRKEGQNVTLSCEQNLNHDAMYWYRQDPGQGLRLIYYSQIVNDFQKGDIAEGYSVSREKKESFPLTVTSAQKNPTAFYLCASSPVAGGNYNEQFFGPGTRLTVL.

By share of the sample, this clone is medium-sized. The chain has TRBV27 and TRBJ2-1, with 10 bases fitting TRBD2. Germline V CDR1 and CDR2: MNHEY, SMNVEV (reference sequence). Trimming at V came to 5 bases and at J to 8 bases, leaving 12 bases not matched to a gene. This CDR3 spans 16 amino acids. CDR3: CASSLTSSGRADEQFF. The CDR3 DNA reads TGTGCCAGCAGTCTTACCTCCAGCGGGAGGGCCGATGAGCAGTTCTTC.

The chain recombines TRBV7-2 with TRBJ2-7; tentatively, D is TRBD2 (6 bases). In germline, CDR1 is SGHTA, CDR2 FQGNSA. Trimming removed 5 bases at V and 0 bases at J, with 14 bases between. CDR3 size: 15 residues. CDR3 region: CASSPQDGSSYEQYF. The CDR3 nucleotides are TGTGCCAGCAGCCCTCAGGACGGGAGCTCCTACGAGCAGTACTTC.

The J gene is TRBJ1-2, the V gene TRBV6-5, with TRBD1 identical over 7 bases. After removal of 5 bases from V and 7 bases from J, the junction contained 7 bases not matched to a gene. The germline V gene encodes CDR1 MNHEY and CDR2 SVGAGI. The length of the CDR3 is 13 residues. For the CDR3, the DNA is TGTGCCAGCAGTCGCCGACAGGGTCGTGGCTACACCTTC. Protein product: CASSRRQGRGYTF.

The gene calls are TRBV11-2 and TRBJ2-1; 9 bases are a match to TRBD1. CDR3 length: 15 residues. The germline CDR1 and CDR2 sequences are SGHAT and FQNNGV. V shed 5 bases, J shed 1 base, and the junction held 3 bases outside the gene matches. For the CDR3, the DNA is TGTGCCAGCAGCGTACAGGGGGCGTCCTACAATGAGCAGTTCTTC. This codes for CASSVQGASYNEQFF.

The rearrangement links TRBV10-3 to TRBJ2-3; TRBD2 agrees at 12 bases. After removal of 6 bases from V and 3 bases from J, the junction contained 4 bases not matched to a gene. The CDR3 loop spans 15 amino acids. CDR1 and CDR2 (germline): ENHRY, SYGVKD. As DNA, the CDR3 is TGTGCCATCAGCCAAACTAGCGGGAGGACAGATACGCAGTATTTT. It translates to CAISQTSGRTDTQYF.

This sequence joins TRBV5-6 and TRBJ2-1; TRBD2 aligns across 7 bases. Looked up from germline, CDR1 is SGHDT and CDR2 is YYEEEE. The junction had 6 bases not matched to a gene; V was cut back by 0 bases and J by 9 bases. CDR3 length equals 14 residues. CDR3: CASSLGGGYGEQFF. CDR3 DNA: TGTGCCAGCAGCTTGGGGGGAGGGTACGGTGAGCAGTTCTTC.

The chain links TRBV19 to TRBJ1-5, with D unclear. There are 15 residues in the CDR3. V was shortened by 2 bases and J by 0 bases, with 8 bases between the two germline ends. The V gene's germline CDR1 is LNHDA and CDR2 SQIVND (reference sequence). This CDR3 reads CASSIQVYSNQPQHF. The CDR3 DNA sequence: TGTGCCAGTAGTATACAGGTCTATAGCAATCAGCCCCAGCATTTT.

The chain has TRBV30 and TRBJ2-7, with 7 bases lining up with TRBD1. The CDR3 is made up of 14 amino acids. Per germline, CDR1 GTSNPN and CDR2 SVGIG (reference sequence). Trimming at V came to 0 bases and at J to 6 bases, leaving 8 bases not matched to a gene. The CDR3 loop is CAWSVQGRVGEQYF. CDR3 DNA sequence: TGTGCCTGGAGTGTACAGGGGCGGGTAGGCGAGCAGTACTTC.

The chain joins TRBV7-9 to TRBJ2-7, with D tentatively TRBD2 (5 bases). Germline V lookup: CDR1 SEHNR, CDR2 FQNEAQ (reference sequence). Trimming took off 5 bases at V and 0 bases at J, with 8 bases between the two ends. There are 13 residues in the CDR3. DNA of the CDR3: TGTGCCAGCAGCCCAGAGGGCTCCTACGAGCAGTACTTC. As protein: CASSPEGSYEQYF.

This chain joins TRBV2 and TRBJ2-5; the D gene is possibly TRBD1 (6 bases). Per germline, CDR1 SNHLY and CDR2 FYNNEI. V was pared by 2 bases and J by 3 bases, with 7 bases between. The CDR3 runs 13 residues. The CDR3 loop is CASSESGEETQYF. The CDR3 nucleotides read TGTGCCAGCAGTGAATCAGGGGAAGAGACCCAGTACTTC.

This clone was observed at least ten times. This rearrangement joins TRBV7-6 to TRBJ2-2; TRBD2 matches at 7 bases. The CDR3 is 15 amino acids. Germline V gene data show CDR1 as SGHVS and CDR2 as FNYEAQ. V dropped 3 bases and J dropped 8; count of bases not matched to a gene: 9. CDR3 amino acids: CASSFRSGVAGELFF. As DNA, the CDR3 is TGTGCCAGCAGCTTCCGGAGCGGGGTTGCAGGGGAGCTGTTTTTT.

At least ten counts were recorded for this clone. The gene calls are TRBV25-1 and TRBJ1-4; tentatively, D is TRBD1 (6 bases). There are 14 residues in the CDR3. Germline CDR1 reads MGHDK; CDR2 reads SYGVNS. The ends were cut back, 3 bases at V and 4 bases at J, with 9 bases in the middle. The CDR3 sequence is CASSEGHVNEKLFF. The CDR3 DNA reads as TGTGCCAGCAGTGAGGGACACGTTAATGAAAAACTGTTTTTT.

The gene calls are TRBV2 and TRBJ1-2; D remains unclear. Trimming took 5 bases from V and 8 from J, leaving 15 bases between them. Per germline, CDR1 SNHLY and CDR2 FYNNEI. The length of the CDR3 is 13 residues. As DNA, the CDR3 is TGTGCCAGCAGTCCAGCCCTCGACTGGGGCTACACCTTC. It codes for CASSPALDWGYTF.